Presented here are 18 T cell receptor beta chains from one specimen sequenced in a study of T-cell reconstitution after alpha-beta-depleted transplantation in children. The authors prepared the TCRbeta library with unique molecular identifiers. MiXCR, run by TCRdb on the PCR reads, gives a single entry per CDR3 protein. In the table there are more than 75,000 distinct CDR3 sequences, 20% to 30% of which are singletons. The sequencing here drew on PBMCs, taken before TCRalphabeta/CD19-depleted stem cell transplant. Receptors were obtained from a boy aged 2-15 years with acute lymphoblastic leukemia, due to receive a stem cell transplant.

The chain is built from TRBV7-2 and TRBJ2-2, with D unresolved. Germline loops: CDR1 SGHTA, CDR2 FQGNSA. V was trimmed by 3 bases and J by 4 bases, leaving 3 bases between them. CDR3 length: 12 residues. Here the CDR3 DNA reads TGTGCCAGCAGCTTTTTCACCGGGGAGCTGTTTTTT. Its translation: CASSFFTGELFF.

The CDR3 is CASSLSRTGLNTF. Written as DNA, the CDR3 is TGTGCCAGCAGCTTGTCACGGACGGGGTTGAACACCTTC. This chain connects TRBV11-2 to TRBJ1-2, with D unresolved. Germline V gene data show CDR1 as SGHAT and CDR2 as FQNNGV. V shed 3 bases and J shed 12 bases, with 17 bases lying between them. This CDR3 is 13 amino acids long.

The chain couples TRBV29-1 to TRBJ2-5; TRBD1 aligns across 11 bases. CDR3 size: 15 residues. Germline V gives CDR1 SQVTM, CDR2 ANQGSEA. V trimming: 3 bases; J trimming: 5 bases; junction bases outside the gene matches: 8. In DNA, the CDR3 is TGCAGCGTTGACGTTGGACAGGGGGCTTCGGAGACCCAGTACTTC. It codes for CSVDVGQGASETQYF.

The chain links TRBV5-1 to TRBJ1-1, with TRBD1 identical over 7 bases. Germline lookup yields CDR1 SGHRS and CDR2 YFSETQ. This CDR3 region has 15 residues. With V trimmed by 4 bases and J by 5 bases, 11 bases remained unmatched. The CDR3 here is CASSPVTGRGTEAFF. CDR3 sequence (DNA): TGCGCCAGCAGCCCCGTGACAGGGAGAGGAACTGAAGCTTTCTTT. Using reference TRBV5-1 and TRBJ1-1 for the parts outside the CDR3, the full variable domain is KAGVTQTPRYLIKTRGQQVTLSCSPISGHRSVSWYQQTPGQGLQFLFEYFSETQRNKGNFPGRFSGRQFSNSRSEMNVSTLELGDSALYLCASSPVTGRGTEAFFGQGTRLTVV.

In this sample, this clonotype turned up a few times. This chain links TRBV9 with TRBJ2-7; D is perhaps TRBD2 (6 bases). Germline CDR1 is SGDLS and CDR2 is YYNGEE. Trimming removed 7 bases at V and 6 bases at J, with 17 bases between. CDR3 size: 13 residues. The CDR3: CASGGDSGGEQYF. CDR3 bases: TGTGCCAGCGGTGGGGACTCTGGGGGCGAGCAGTACTTC.

Only a few counts were recorded for this clonotype. The chain joins TRBV15 to TRBJ2-1; 7 positions agree with TRBD2. Germline V lookup: CDR1 LNHNV, CDR2 YYDKDF (reference sequence). The CDR3 extends over 16 amino acids. V shed 0 bases and J 1 base; nucleotides not matched to a gene: 3. The CDR3 DNA is TGTGCCACCAGCAGAGATACGGGGGGTTCCTACAATGAGCAGTTCTTC. Its protein is CATSRDTGGSYNEQFF.

V gene TRBV4-1 combines with J gene TRBJ2-6; 8 bases are a match to TRBD1. In germline, CDR1 is MGHRA, CDR2 YSYEKL. The CDR3 totals 17 residues. With V trimmed by 5 bases and J by 4 bases, 10 bases remained unmatched. The CDR3 loop is CASSSGTGPSGANVLTF. The CDR3 coding sequence is TGCGCCAGCAGCTCCGGGACAGGCCCTTCGGGGGCCAACGTCCTGACTTTC.

The rearrangement joins TRBV9 to TRBJ2-1, with 8 bases lining up with TRBD2. There are 14 residues in the CDR3. After removal of 5 bases from V and 6 bases from J, the junction contained 7 bases not matched to a gene. The germline CDR1 and CDR2 sequences are SGDLS and YYNGEE. CDR3 region: CASSTSGETNEQFF. Here the CDR3 DNA reads TGTGCCAGCAGTACTAGCGGAGAGACCAATGAGCAGTTCTTC.

This clonotype has just a few counts. The chain couples TRBV2 to TRBJ2-4; 7 bases map to TRBD2. The CDR3 runs 17 residues. Losses at the gene ends were 4 bases for V and 2 bases for J; bases not matched to a gene: 11. CDR1 is SNHLY, CDR2 FYNNEI, per germline. The CDR3 DNA follows: TGTGCCAGCAGTGTATCGGGAGGTCAGGGAACCAAAAACATTCAGTACTTC. It yields the protein CASSVSGGQGTKNIQYF.

This clonotype was observed a few times. The chain couples TRBV20-1 to TRBJ1-4, with D unclear. V was trimmed by 5 bases and J by 4 bases, leaving 2 bases between them. Germline V gene sequence: CDR1 DFQATT, CDR2 SNEGSKA (reference sequence). The CDR3 consists of 10 residues. The CDR3 here is CSARNEKLFF. DNA for the CDR3: TGCAGTGCTCGTAATGAAAAACTGTTTTTT.

This clonotype was seen more than once but under ten times. The chain links TRBV7-9 to TRBJ2-7; D not certain. The CDR3 loop spans 14 amino acids. Germline CDR1 and CDR2: SEHNR and FQNEAQ (reference sequence). Trimming shortened V by 1 base and J by 5 bases, and 12 bases separated the two germline ends. The CDR3 protein is CASSLGSKGNEQYF. DNA for the CDR3: TGTGCCAGCAGCTTAGGCAGTAAGGGCAACGAGCAGTACTTC.

This clonotype was picked up a small number of times. The rearrangement uses TRBV28 and TRBJ1-1, with D perhaps matching TRBD1 (6 bases). V lost 6 bases to trimming and J lost 5 bases, with 13 bases between them. Germline V gene sequence: CDR1 MDHEN, CDR2 SYDVKM. The CDR3 consists of 13 residues. The CDR3: CASRYDRFTEAFF. The DNA for the CDR3 is TGTGCCAGCAGATATGACAGGTTTACTGAAGCTTTCTTT.

This clonotype occurred many times. This rearrangement joins TRBV20-1 to TRBJ1-6; tentative D call: TRBD1 (5 bases). V dropped 3 bases and J dropped 9 bases, with 18 bases sitting between them. This CDR3 is built from 15 residues. The V gene's germline CDR1 is DFQATT and CDR2 SNEGSKA (reference sequence). CDR3 nucleotides: TGCAGTGCTAGCTCAGGGCCTCTTGGGGTTTCACCCCTCCACTTT. Protein: CSASSGPLGVSPLHF.

The chain employs TRBV12-3 or TRBV12-4 and TRBJ2-1; unclear D gene. Between the trimmed V and J ends, which lost 3 bases and 2 bases, there was a span of 11 bases. The CDR3 is 15 residues long. CDR3 loop: CASSFQAVPYNEQFF. CDR3 sequence (DNA): TGTGCCAGCAGTTTTCAGGCCGTACCCTACAATGAGCAGTTCTTC.

This clonotype was detected only a few times. The rearrangement joins TRBV5-6 to TRBJ2-5, with a tentative D call TRBD1 (6 bases). CDR1 is SGHDT, CDR2 YYEEEE, per germline. CDR3 size: 15 residues. V lost 4 bases and J lost 3, with 16 bases in between. The CDR3 reads CASSGGRGVEETQYF. The CDR3, as DNA: TGTGCCAGCAGCGGGGGCCGAGGGGTAGAAGAGACCCAGTACTTC.

This clonotype turned up a few times. J is TRBJ2-7 and V is TRBV10-2; D gene uncertain. This CDR3 has 16 residues. The germline V gene encodes CDR1 WSHSY and CDR2 SAAADI. Trimming took 4 bases from V and 2 from J, leaving 18 bases between them. CDR3 bases: TGCGCCAGCAGTGGGCGAGGTCTCGCGATGACCTACGAGCAGTACTTC. Protein product: CASSGRGLAMTYEQYF.

V usage is TRBV28 and J usage is TRBJ2-2; 8 bases fit TRBD1. CDR3 length: 15 amino acids. V was pared by 6 bases and J by 1 base, with 4 bases of the junction left unmatched. Germline-derived CDR1 and CDR2 are MDHEN and SYDVKM. The CDR3 here is CASRADRGNTGELFF. For the CDR3, the DNA is TGTGCCAGCAGGGCCGACAGGGGGAACACCGGGGAGCTGTTTTTT.

The chain joins TRBV5-6 to TRBJ2-7; no clear D. CDR3 length: 13 amino acids. The ends were cut back, 4 bases at V and 3 bases at J, with 11 bases in the middle. Germline values: CDR1 SGHDT, CDR2 YYEEEE. This CDR3 reads CASSLPTVYEQYF. The CDR3 region has the DNA TGTGCCAGCAGCCTCCCGACTGTCTACGAGCAGTACTTC.